A single sample is the source of the 8 T cell receptor beta chains below, sequenced in a study of blood T cells in healthy people across ages. It was with a sample-barcoded 5' primer and a J-beta primer mix that a second PCR of roughly 7 to 12 cycles was run. TCRdb re-analysed the 5' RACE reads in MiXCR, keeping a single row per CDR3 protein. The repertoire holds 600,000 to 1,000,000 distinct CDR3 sequences, with about 62% as singletons. The sample taken for sequencing was blood. The receptors originated from a man aged 30 to 39 in good health.

This chain connects TRBV20-1 to TRBJ1-5, with D possibly being TRBD1 (5 bases). Per the germline V gene, CDR1 is DFQATT and CDR2 is SNEGSKA (reference sequence). V shed 5 bases and J shed 0 bases, with 11 bases lying between them. The CDR3 has 14 residues. CDR3 protein: CSAPGGDSNQPQHF. CDR3 nucleotides: TGCAGTGCTCCCGGGGGGGATAGCAATCAGCCCCAGCATTTT.

The chain couples TRBV25-1 to TRBJ2-7, with 8 bases matching TRBD2. The CDR3 sequence is 15 residues long. The trim removed 4 bases at V and 7 bases at J, leaving 12 bases unmatched. Germline V gene data show CDR1 as MGHDK and CDR2 as SYGVNS. The CDR3 region is CASSVSGGVYNEQYF. The CDR3, as DNA: TGTGCCAGCAGTGTCTCCGGGGGGGTGTACAATGAGCAGTACTTC.

With respect to this clonotype: A junction end diverges from the germline sequence, so it may reflect a read error. The genes are TRBV4-1 and TRBJ2-1; tentative D call: TRBD2 (7 bases). The germline V gene has CDR1 MGHRA and CDR2 YSYEKL. CDR3 length equals 13 residues. CDR3 in amino acids: CASSPGGANEQLF. The DNA for the CDR3 is TGCGCCAGCAGCCCGGGGGGCGCCAATGAGCAGCTCTTC.

In its sample, this clonotype was seen a few times. This chain joins TRBV20-1 and TRBJ2-7; 10 bases agree with TRBD2. Germline V gene data show CDR1 as DFQATT and CDR2 as SNEGSKA (reference sequence). The CDR3 is 14 residues long. V was pared by 3 bases and J by 3 bases, with 5 bases of the junction left unmatched. The CDR3 is CSASRLAGDYEQYF. The CDR3 nucleotides read TGCAGTGCTAGTCGTCTAGCGGGAGACTACGAGCAGTACTTC.

J is TRBJ2-3 and V is TRBV7-9; 7 bases fit TRBD2. The germline CDR1 and CDR2 sequences are SEHNR and FQNEAQ (reference sequence). Trimming at V came to 1 base and at J to 2 bases, leaving 6 bases not matched to a gene. This CDR3 spans 16 amino acids. CDR3 sequence (DNA): TGTGCCAGCAGCTTAGTCAGCGGGGCGAACACAGATACGCAGTATTTT. It specifies CASSLVSGANTDTQYF. Together with reference TRBV7-9 and TRBJ2-3, the CDR3 gives the full variable domain: DTGVSQNPRHKITKRGQNVTFRCDPISEHNRLYWYRQTLGQGPEFLTYFQNEAQLEKSRLLSDRFSAERPKGSFSTLEIQRTEQGDSAMYLCASSLVSGANTDTQYFGPGTRLTVL.

This sequence joins TRBV5-1 and TRBJ1-3; no firm D call. The CDR3 has 12 amino acids. Germline V gene sequence: CDR1 SGHRS, CDR2 YFSETQ. Trimming removed 4 bases from V and 2 bases from J, with 4 bases in between. CDR3 amino acids: CASSPPGNTIYF. The CDR3 DNA is TGCGCCAGCAGCCCCCCTGGAAACACCATATATTTT. Drawing the rest from reference TRBV5-1 and TRBJ1-3, the complete variable domain is KAGVTQTPRYLIKTRGQQVTLSCSPISGHRSVSWYQQTPGQGLQFLFEYFSETQRNKGNFPGRFSGRQFSNSRSEMNVSTLELGDSALYLCASSPPGNTIYFGEGSWLTVV.

The gene calls are TRBV6-2 or TRBV6-3 and TRBJ2-1, with TRBD2 matching over 10 bases. Looked up from germline, CDR1 is MNHEY and CDR2 is SVGEGT. Trimming at V came to 2 bases and at J to 8 bases, leaving 6 bases not matched to a gene. CDR3 length equals 15 residues. For the CDR3, the DNA is TGTGCCAGCAGTTACGTAGCGGGGGGTCCGGATGAGCAGTTCTTC. Translating gives CASSYVAGGPDEQFF.

The V call is TRBV11-2, the J call TRBJ2-7; unclear D gene. This CDR3 region has 12 residues. Per the germline V gene, CDR1 is SGHAT and CDR2 is FQNNGV. The germline V and J ends were trimmed by 5 bases and 3 bases, with 8 bases remaining between them. The CDR3 DNA reads TGTGCCAGCAGCCCCTGGGTCTACGAGCAGTACTTC. Translated, it gives CASSPWVYEQYF.